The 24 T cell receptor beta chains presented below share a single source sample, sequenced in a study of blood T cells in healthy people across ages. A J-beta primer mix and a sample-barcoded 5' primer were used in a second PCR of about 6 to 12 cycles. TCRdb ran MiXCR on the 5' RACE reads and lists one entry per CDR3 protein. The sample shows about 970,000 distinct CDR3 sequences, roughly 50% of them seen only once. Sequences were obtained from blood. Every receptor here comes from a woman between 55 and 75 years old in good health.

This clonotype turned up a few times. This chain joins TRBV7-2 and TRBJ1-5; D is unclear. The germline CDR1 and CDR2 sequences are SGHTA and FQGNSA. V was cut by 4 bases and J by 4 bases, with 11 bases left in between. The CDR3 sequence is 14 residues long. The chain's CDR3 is CASSSLGKNQPQHF. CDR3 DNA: TGTGCCAGCAGCTCCCTGGGTAAGAATCAGCCCCAGCATTTT.

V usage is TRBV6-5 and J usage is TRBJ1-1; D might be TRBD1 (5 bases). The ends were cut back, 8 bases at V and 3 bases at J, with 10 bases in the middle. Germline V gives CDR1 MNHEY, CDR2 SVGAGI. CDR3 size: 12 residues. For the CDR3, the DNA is TGTGCCAGCCAGAGGGACGACACTGAAGCTTTCTTT. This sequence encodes CASQRDDTEAFF.

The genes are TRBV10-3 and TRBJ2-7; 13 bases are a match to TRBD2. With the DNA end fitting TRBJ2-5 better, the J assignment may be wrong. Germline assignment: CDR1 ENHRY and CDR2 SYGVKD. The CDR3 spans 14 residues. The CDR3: CATRTSGSGETQYF. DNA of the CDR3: TGTGCCACGAGGACTAGCGGGAGCGGGGAGACCCAGTACTTC.

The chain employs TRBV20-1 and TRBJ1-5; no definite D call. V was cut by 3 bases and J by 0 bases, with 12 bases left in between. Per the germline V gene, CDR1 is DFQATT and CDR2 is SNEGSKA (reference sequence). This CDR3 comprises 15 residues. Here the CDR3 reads CSARVRHHSNQPQHF. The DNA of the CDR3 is TGCAGTGCTAGGGTCAGACATCATAGCAATCAGCCCCAGCATTTT.

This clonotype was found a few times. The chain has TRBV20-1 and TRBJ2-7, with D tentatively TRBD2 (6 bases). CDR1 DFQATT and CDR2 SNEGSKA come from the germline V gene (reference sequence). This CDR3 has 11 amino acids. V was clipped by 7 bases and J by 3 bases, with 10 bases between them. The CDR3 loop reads CSVSGVYEQYF. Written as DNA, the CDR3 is TGCAGTGTTAGCGGAGTCTACGAGCAGTACTTC.

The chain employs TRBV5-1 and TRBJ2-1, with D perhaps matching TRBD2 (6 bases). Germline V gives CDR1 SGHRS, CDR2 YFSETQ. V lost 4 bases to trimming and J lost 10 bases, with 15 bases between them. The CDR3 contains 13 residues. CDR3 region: CASSGGASYEQFF. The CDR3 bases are TGCGCCAGCAGCGGCGGGGCCTCCTACGAGCAGTTCTTC.

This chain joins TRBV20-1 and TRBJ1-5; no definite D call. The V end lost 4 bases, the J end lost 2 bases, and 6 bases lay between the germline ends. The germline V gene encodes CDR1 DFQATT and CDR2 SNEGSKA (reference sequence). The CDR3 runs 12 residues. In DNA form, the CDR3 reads TGCAGTGCTACAAGGGGCAATCAGCCCCAGCATTTT. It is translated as CSATRGNQPQHF.

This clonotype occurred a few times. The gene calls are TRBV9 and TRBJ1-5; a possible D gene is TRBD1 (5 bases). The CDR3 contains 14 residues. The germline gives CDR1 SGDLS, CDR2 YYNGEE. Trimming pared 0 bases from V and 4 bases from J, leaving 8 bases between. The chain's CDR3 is CASSVDGGNQPQHF. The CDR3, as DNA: TGTGCCAGCAGCGTAGATGGGGGTAATCAGCCCCAGCATTTT.

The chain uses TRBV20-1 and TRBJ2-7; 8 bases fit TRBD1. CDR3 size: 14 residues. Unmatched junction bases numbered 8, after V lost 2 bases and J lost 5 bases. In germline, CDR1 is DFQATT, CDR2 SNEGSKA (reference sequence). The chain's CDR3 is CSARRTGPLNEQYF. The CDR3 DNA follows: TGCAGTGCTAGAAGGACAGGGCCCCTTAACGAGCAGTACTTC.

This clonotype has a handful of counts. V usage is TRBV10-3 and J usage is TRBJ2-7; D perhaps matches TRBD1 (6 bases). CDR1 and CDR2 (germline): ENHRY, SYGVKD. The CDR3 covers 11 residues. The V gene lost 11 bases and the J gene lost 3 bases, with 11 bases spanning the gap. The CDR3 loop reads CASTGNYEQYF. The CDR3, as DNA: TGTGCCTCCACAGGGAACTACGAGCAGTACTTC.

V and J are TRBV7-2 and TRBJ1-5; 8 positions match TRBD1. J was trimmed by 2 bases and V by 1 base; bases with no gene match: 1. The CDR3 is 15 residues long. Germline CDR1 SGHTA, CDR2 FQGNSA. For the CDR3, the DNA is TGTGCCAGCAGCTTAGAACAGGGGGGCAATCAGCCCCAGCATTTT. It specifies CASSLEQGGNQPQHF.

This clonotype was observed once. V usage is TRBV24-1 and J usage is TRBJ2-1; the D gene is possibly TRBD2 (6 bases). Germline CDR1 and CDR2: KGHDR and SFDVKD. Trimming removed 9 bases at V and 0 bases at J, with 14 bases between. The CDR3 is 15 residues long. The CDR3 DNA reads TGTGCCACCGAACCAGCGGGTGGCTCCTACAATGAGCAGTTCTTC. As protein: CATEPAGGSYNEQFF.

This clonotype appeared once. The CDR3 is CASSEPRLALADGEQFF. The DNA of the CDR3 is TGTGCCAGCAGTGAACCCCGACTAGCCCTCGCGGATGGGGAGCAGTTCTTC. The genes are TRBV6-1 and TRBJ2-1; 7 bases match TRBD2. The CDR3 spans 17 residues. From germline, CDR1 is MNHNS and CDR2 SASEGT. V was clipped by 2 bases and J by 10 bases; unmatched bases: 17.

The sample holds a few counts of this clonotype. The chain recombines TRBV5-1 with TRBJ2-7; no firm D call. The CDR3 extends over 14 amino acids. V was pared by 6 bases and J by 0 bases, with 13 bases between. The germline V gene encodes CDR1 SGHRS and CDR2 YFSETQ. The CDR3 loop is CASTTSPSSYEQYF. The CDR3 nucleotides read TGCGCCAGCACAACCTCGCCTAGCTCCTACGAGCAGTACTTC. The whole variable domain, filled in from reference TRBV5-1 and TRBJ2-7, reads KAGVTQTPRYLIKTRGQQVTLSCSPISGHRSVSWYQQTPGQGLQFLFEYFSETQRNKGNFPGRFSGRQFSNSRSEMNVSTLELGDSALYLCASTTSPSSYEQYFGPGTRLTVT.

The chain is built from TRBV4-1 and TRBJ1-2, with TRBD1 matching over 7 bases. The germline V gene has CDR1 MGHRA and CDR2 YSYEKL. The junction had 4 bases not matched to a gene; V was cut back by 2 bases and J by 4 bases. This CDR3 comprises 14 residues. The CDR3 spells CASSQTDRIYGYTF. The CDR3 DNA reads TGCGCCAGCAGCCAAACGGACAGGATCTATGGCTACACCTTC.

In nucleotides, the CDR3 is TGCAGCGCTGGGGCTGCGCTTGGGGCCCAGTACTTC. It is translated as CSAGAALGAQYF. The chain combines TRBV29-1 with TRBJ2-5; the D gene is possibly TRBD1 (5 bases). V was trimmed by 7 bases and J by 9 bases, leaving 18 bases between them. The CDR3 extends over 12 amino acids. The germline V gene encodes CDR1 SQVTM and CDR2 ANQGSEA.

The CDR3: CASSSRGQGYNEQFF. Here the CDR3 DNA reads TGTGCCAGCAGCTCGAGGGGACAGGGGTACAATGAGCAGTTCTTC. The rearrangement links TRBV6-6 to TRBJ2-1; 10 bases map to TRBD1. V gave up 6 bases and J gave up 4 bases; unmatched junction bases: 6. This CDR3 spans 15 amino acids. Per the germline V gene, CDR1 is MNHNY and CDR2 is SVGAGI (reference sequence).

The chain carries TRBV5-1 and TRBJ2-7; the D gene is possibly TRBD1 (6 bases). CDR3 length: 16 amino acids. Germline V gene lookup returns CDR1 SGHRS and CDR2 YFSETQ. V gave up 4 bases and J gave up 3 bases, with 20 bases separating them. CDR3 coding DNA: TGCGCCAGCAGCGCTACCTCAGGGGAAGTATGCTACGAGCAGTACTTC. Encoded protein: CASSATSGEVCYEQYF.

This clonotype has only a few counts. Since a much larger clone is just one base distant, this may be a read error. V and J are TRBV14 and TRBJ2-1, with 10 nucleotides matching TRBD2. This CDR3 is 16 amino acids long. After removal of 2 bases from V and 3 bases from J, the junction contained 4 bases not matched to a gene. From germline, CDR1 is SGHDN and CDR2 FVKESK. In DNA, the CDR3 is TGTGCCAGCAGCCAACTAGCGGGAGTTTTCTACAATGAGCAGTTCTTC. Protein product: CASSQLAGVFYNEQFF.

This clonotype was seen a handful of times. In DNA, the CDR3 is TGTGCCAGCAGTTATGCGACAGGGGAAGGTGCCTACGAGCAGTACTTC. Residues: CASSYATGEGAYEQYF. The rearrangement joins TRBV6-6 to TRBJ2-5; 8 bases fit TRBD1. The J call may be incorrect, as the DNA end agrees better with TRBJ2-7. The CDR3 consists of 16 residues. From germline, CDR1 is MNHNY and CDR2 SVGAGI (reference sequence).

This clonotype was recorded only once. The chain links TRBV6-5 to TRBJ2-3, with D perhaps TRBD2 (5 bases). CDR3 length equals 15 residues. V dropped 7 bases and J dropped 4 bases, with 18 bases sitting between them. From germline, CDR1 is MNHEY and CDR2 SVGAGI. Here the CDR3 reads CASTPEGHGADTQYF. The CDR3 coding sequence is TGTGCCAGCACCCCCGAGGGCCACGGTGCAGATACGCAGTATTTT.

The CDR3 sequence is CSAKGTTGLTNEQFF. The DNA of the CDR3 is TGCAGCGCTAAAGGGACTACTGGTTTAACCAATGAGCAGTTCTTC. This rearrangement joins TRBV29-1 to TRBJ2-1, with 7 bases that match TRBD2. Germline V CDR1 and CDR2: SQVTM, ANQGSEA. This CDR3 contains 15 residues. The V gene end was trimmed by 7 bases and the J gene end by 6 bases; junction bases not matched to a gene: 15.

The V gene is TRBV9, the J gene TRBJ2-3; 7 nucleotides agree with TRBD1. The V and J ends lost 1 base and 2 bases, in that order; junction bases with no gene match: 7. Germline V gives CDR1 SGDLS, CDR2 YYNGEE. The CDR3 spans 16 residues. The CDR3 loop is CASSVQGDSLTDTQYF. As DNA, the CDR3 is TGTGCCAGCAGCGTACAGGGGGATTCCCTCACAGATACGCAGTATTTT.

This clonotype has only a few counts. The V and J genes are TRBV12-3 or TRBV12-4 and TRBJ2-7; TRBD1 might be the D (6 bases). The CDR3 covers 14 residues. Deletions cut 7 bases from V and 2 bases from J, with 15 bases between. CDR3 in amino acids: CASKGRQVPYEQYF. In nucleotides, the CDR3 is TGTGCCAGCAAGGGAAGACAGGTGCCCTACGAGCAGTACTTC.